This T cell receptor (beta chain) was retrieved from a study of regulatory T cells in long-lasting Graves disease. In building TCR beta libraries, iRepertoire HTBI primers were used together with Arm-PCR of CDR3 regions. MiXCR was run by TCRdb on the multiplex PCR reads, yielding one entry per CDR3 protein. The table lists 390,000 or so distinct CDR3 sequences, 12% of them singletons. Only a few counts were recorded for this clonotype. CDR1 is LGHDT, CDR2 YNNKEL, per germline (reference sequence). CDR3 length: 16 residues. Trimming took off 2 bases at V and 5 bases at J, with 19 bases between the two ends. Time point denoted: newly diagnosed GD, antithyroid drugs for less than 3 months. Construction of the TCR library relied on RNA isolated from PBMCs. The same sample was also studied in work on T cells in Graves' hyperthyroidism and ophthalmopathy. That work adds: HTBI primers drove first-round RT-PCR of the TCR CDR3.

This rearrangement joins TRBV3-1 to TRBJ2-7; D is possibly TRBD2 (5 bases). This specimen consisted of peripheral blood mononuclear cells (PBMCs), obtained at new diagnosis, from a patient treated with antithyroid drugs. The receptor's source is a woman in her late teens or twenties with Graves disease. CDR3 loop: CASSQNVKGELDEQYF. The CDR3 coding sequence is TGTGCCAGCAGCCAAAATGTAAAGGGAGAGTTGGACGAGCAGTACTTC.